A selection of T cell receptor beta chains follows, all from one sample in a study of a mutant IDH1 vaccine in newly diagnosed glioma. The antigens of these receptors remain unknown. TCRdb's table, derived via immunoSEQ multiplex PCR, lists solely in-frame clones and lacks some. The sample gives some 42,000 clones, roughly four fifths of which show up once; 4.5% to 5.5% is in the top ten. The sample consisted of PBMCs, taken from a glioma patient whose treatment included an IDH1 peptide vaccine. The receptors were sampled from a woman aged 50 to 60 with glioma. CDR3s include the opening cysteine and the closing phenylalanine or tryptophan. The order of the fields is CDR3 length, V gene, J gene, D gene, clone size, CDR3 protein, CDR3 DNA. D genes are given only for firm matches. Not all rows give a size; the values are once, few, many and, for expanded clones, a class.

11	TRBV7-9	TRBJ1-6	.	.	CASSYGSPLHF	TGTGCCAGCAGTTATGGTTCACCCCTCCACTTT
15	TRBV6-1	TRBJ1-1	.	.	CASSAPGYKKSEAFF	TGTGCCAGCAGTGCACCGGGCTACAAAAAGTCTGAAGCTTTCTTT
18	TRBV21-1	TRBJ2-2	.	.	CASRPGLAGGPNTGELFF	TGTGCCAGCAGGCCGGGACTAGCGGGGGGACCAAACACCGGGGAGCTGTTTTTT
10	TRBV6-1	TRBJ1-1	.	.	CASSNTEAFF	TGTGCCAGCAGCAACACTGAAGCTTTCTTT
15	TRBV4-2	TRBJ1-1	TRBD1	.	CASSQVDRENTEAFF	TGTGCCAGCAGCCAAGTGGACAGGGAGAACACTGAAGCTTTCTTT
14	TRBV6-1	TRBJ1-3	.	once	CASSEGGAGNTIYF	TGTGCCAGCAGTGAAGGGGGTGCTGGAAACACCATATATTTT
14	TRBV10-3	TRBJ2-1	TRBD2	.	CAISVGGGVNEQFF	TGTGCCATCAGTGTGGGCGGGGGGGTTAATGAGCAGTTCTTC
16	TRBV5-6	TRBJ1-1	TRBD1	.	CASSLGGQGFVTEAFF	TGTGCCAGCAGCTTGGGCGGACAGGGATTTGTCACTGAAGCTTTCTTT
12	TRBV25-1	TRBJ2-2	.	.	CASSEYGGKMFF	TGTGCCAGCAGTGAATATGGAGGGAAGATGTTTTTT
14	TRBV6-5	TRBJ1-1	.	.	CASSYSSGATEAFF	TGTGCCAGCAGTTACTCATCCGGGGCCACTGAAGCTTTCTTT
15	TRBV4-3	TRBJ2-7	.	.	CASSQDANGYYEQYF	TGCGCCAGCAGCCAAGACGCCAACGGCTATTACGAGCAGTACTTC
14	TRBV7-6	TRBJ2-5	.	.	CASSLGQMKETQYF	TGTGCCAGCAGCTTGGGGCAGATGAAAGAGACCCAGTACTTC
13	TRBV5-1	TRBJ1-2	.	.	CASSLGGESGYTF	TGCGCCAGCAGCTTGGGGGGGGAGAGCGGCTACACCTTC
11	TRBV20-1	TRBJ2-5	.	few	CSAYRGETQYF	TGCAGTGCCTACAGAGGGGAGACCCAGTACTTC
16	TRBV7-2	TRBJ1-6	.	.	CASSLDPGRVNSPLHF	TGTGCCAGCAGCTTAGATCCAGGGCGGGTGAATTCACCCCTCCACTTT
15	TRBV29-1	TRBJ2-3	.	.	CSDRDDLNYADTQYF	TGCAGCGACCGGGACGATCTAAATTACGCAGATACGCAGTATTTT
13	TRBV6-5	TRBJ1-1	TRBD1	.	CASRAGGLMSTFF	TGTGCCAGCAGGGCAGGGGGCCTAATGTCGACTTTCTTT
15	TRBV27	TRBJ1-2	.	.	CASSPRGGGYFGYTF	TGTGCCAGCAGTCCCAGAGGTGGGGGCTATTTTGGCTACACCTTC
17	TRBV12-5	TRBJ2-7	.	.	CASGSTGTRKRHYEQYF	TGTGCTAGTGGTTCCACCGGGACCAGAAAGCGCCACTACGAGCAGTACTTC
11	TRBV2	TRBJ2-5	.	.	CASSEFQTQYF	TGTGCCAGCAGTGAATTCCAGACCCAGTACTTC
17	TRBV2	TRBJ1-5	.	.	CASSVRGATTGNQPQHF	TGTGCCAGCAGTGTTCGGGGAGCGACAACGGGCAATCAGCCCCAGCATTTT
16	TRBV30	TRBJ2-7	.	.	CAWSVKLIPQSYEQYF	TGTGCCTGGAGTGTAAAGCTTATACCCCAATCATACGAGCAGTACTTC
14	TRBV6-6	TRBJ2-7	.	.	CASSYSGGSYEQYF	TGTGCCAGCAGTTACTCGGGCGGATCCTACGAGCAGTACTTC
14	TRBV7-2	TRBJ1-3	.	.	CASSFKGGGNTIYF	TGTGCCAGCAGCTTTAAAGGAGGTGGAAACACCATATATTTT
17	TRBV5-8	TRBJ1-1	.	.	CASSLGTLLGEDTEAFF	TGTGCCAGCAGCTTGGGGACCCTCCTTGGAGAGGACACTGAAGCTTTCTTT
15	TRBV6-5	TRBJ1-1	.	.	CASSYSAGAQTEAFF	TGTGCCAGCAGTTACTCCGCGGGGGCGCAGACTGAAGCTTTCTTT
15	TRBV9	TRBJ1-6	TRBD1	.	CASSVEGQQDSPLHF	TGTGCCAGCAGCGTGGAGGGACAGCAGGATTCACCCCTCCACTTT
15	TRBV5-6	TRBJ1-3	.	.	CASRDRGAGGNTIYF	TGTGCCAGCAGGGATCGTGGGGCGGGTGGAAACACCATATATTTT
16	TRBV19	TRBJ2-7	.	.	CASSGLGREGSYEQYF	TGTGCCTCCTCCGGCTTGGGCCGTGAGGGATCCTACGAGCAGTACTTC
16	TRBV7-9	TRBJ2-7	TRBD1	.	CASSLASGTGEYEQYF	TGTGCCAGCAGCTTAGCTTCCGGGACAGGGGAGTACGAGCAGTACTTC
11	TRBV6-4	TRBJ1-1	.	.	CASSDGYQAFF	TGTGCCAGCAGTGACGGGTACCAAGCTTTCTTT
12	TRBV28	TRBJ2-7	.	.	CASSLSPGEQYF	TGTGCCAGCAGTTTAAGCCCGGGGGAGCAGTACTTC
15	TRBV2	TRBJ1-5	TRBD1	.	CASSEGAGGLQPQHF	TGTGCCAGCAGTGAAGGGGCAGGGGGCCTTCAGCCCCAGCATTTT
14	TRBV5-6	TRBJ1-4	TRBD1	.	CASSFGQGSEKLFF	TGTGCCAGCAGCTTCGGACAGGGGAGTGAAAAACTGTTTTTT